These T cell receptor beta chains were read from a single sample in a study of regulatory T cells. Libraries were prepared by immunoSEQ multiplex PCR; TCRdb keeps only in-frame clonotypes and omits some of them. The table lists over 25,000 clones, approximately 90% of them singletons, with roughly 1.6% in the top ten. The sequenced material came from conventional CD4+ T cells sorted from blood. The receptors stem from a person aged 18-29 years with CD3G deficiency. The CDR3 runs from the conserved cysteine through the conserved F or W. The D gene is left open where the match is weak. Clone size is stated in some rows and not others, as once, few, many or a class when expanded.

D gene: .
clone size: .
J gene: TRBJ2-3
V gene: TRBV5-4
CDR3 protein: CASSFTGTTTDTQYF
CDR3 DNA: TGTGCCAGCAGCTTCACCGGGACAACGACAGATACGCAGTATTTT

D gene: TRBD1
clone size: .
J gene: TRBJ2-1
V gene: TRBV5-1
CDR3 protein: CASILVPGQGNEQFF
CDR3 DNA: TGCGCCAGCATCCTTGTCCCGGGACAGGGGAATGAGCAGTTCTTC

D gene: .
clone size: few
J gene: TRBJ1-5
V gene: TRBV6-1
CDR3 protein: CASSGDRNQPQHF
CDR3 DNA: TGTGCCAGCAGTGGGGACCGCAATCAGCCCCAGCATTTT

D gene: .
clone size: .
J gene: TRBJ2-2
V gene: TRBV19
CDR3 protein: CASSTNWAGTGELFF
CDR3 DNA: TGTGCCAGTAGCACGAATTGGGCCGGGACCGGGGAGCTGTTTTTT

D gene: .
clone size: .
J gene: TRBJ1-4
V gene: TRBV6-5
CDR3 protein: CASSYSDSHRQEKLFF
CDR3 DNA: TGTGCCAGCAGTTACTCGGATTCGCACAGGCAGGAAAAACTGTTTTTT

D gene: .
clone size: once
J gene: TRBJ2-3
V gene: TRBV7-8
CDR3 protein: CASSHSNTDTQYF
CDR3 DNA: TGTGCCAGCAGCCACTCTAACACAGATACGCAGTATTTT

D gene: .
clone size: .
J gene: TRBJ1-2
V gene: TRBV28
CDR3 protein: CASSLSGTGNYGYTF
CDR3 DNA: TGTGCCAGCAGTTTATCAGGGACGGGGAACTATGGCTACACCTTC

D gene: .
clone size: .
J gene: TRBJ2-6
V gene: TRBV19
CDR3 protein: CASGERRSGANVLTF
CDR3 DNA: TGTGCCAGCGGGGAACGGCGCTCTGGGGCCAACGTCCTGACTTTC

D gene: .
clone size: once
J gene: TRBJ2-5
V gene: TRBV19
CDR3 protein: CASSRWAQETQYF
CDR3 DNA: TGTGCCAGTAGCCGTTGGGCGCAAGAGACCCAGTACTTC

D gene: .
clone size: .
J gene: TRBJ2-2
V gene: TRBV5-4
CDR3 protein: CASSPGSRGMNTGELFF
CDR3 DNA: TGTGCCAGCAGCCCCGGGTCTCGCGGGATGAACACCGGGGAGCTGTTTTTT

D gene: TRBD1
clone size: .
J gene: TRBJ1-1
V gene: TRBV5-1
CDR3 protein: CASSPTTGGGEAFF
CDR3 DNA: TGCGCCAGCAGCCCAACTACAGGGGGCGGTGAAGCTTTCTTT

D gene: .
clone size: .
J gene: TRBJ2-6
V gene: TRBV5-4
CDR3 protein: CASSISGANVLTF
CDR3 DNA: TGTGCCAGCAGTATTTCTGGGGCCAACGTCCTGACTTTC